Listed below are T cell receptor beta chains from one sample, sequenced in a study of OX40 agonist ivuxolimab in advanced cancers. TCRdb's table, derived via immunoSEQ multiplex PCR, lists solely in-frame clones and lacks some. The sample yields over 70,000 clones, 80% to 90% seen once. Sequences were derived from CD4+ or CD8+ T cells sorted from blood, sampled in a trial of the OX40 agonist ivuxolimab. The source of these receptors is an adult with an advanced solid tumor such as melanoma, head and neck, liver or kidney cancer. Each CDR3 is given with its conserved first and last residue. A D gene is named only where the DNA matches it firmly. The size field is filled for only some rows; it gives once, few, many or a size class.

TGCGCCAGCAGCAGTCAGGGCCTAGGATCCGGGGAGCTGTTTTTT	CASSSQGLGSGELFF	-	-	TRBV5-1	TRBJ2-2
TGTGCCAGCAGTTACGCACAGGGCTCCTACGAGCAGTACTTC	CASSYAQGSYEQYF	-	-	TRBV6-6	TRBJ2-7
TGTGCCAGCAGTATGGGGACTAGCGGATACGAGCAGTACTTC	CASSMGTSGYEQYF	-	TRBD2	TRBV27	TRBJ2-7
TGCGCCAGCAGCTTTGGGACAGCTGGGGCCAACGTCCTGACTTTC	CASSFGTAGANVLTF	-	TRBD1	TRBV5-1	TRBJ2-6
TGCGCCAGCAGCCTCAACGTAGGGGGGTTCAACGAGCAGTACTTC	CASSLNVGGFNEQYF	-	-	TRBV5-1	TRBJ2-7
TGTGCCAGCAGCTTAGATCAGCGGGGAGCTCAAGTAAATGAGCAGTTCTTC	CASSLDQRGAQVNEQFF	few	TRBD2	TRBV11-2	TRBJ2-1
TGCGCCAGCAGCCAAGAAGGACTAGACACAGATACGCAGTATTTT	CASSQEGLDTDTQYF	-	TRBD2	TRBV4-1	TRBJ2-3
TGTGCCAGCAGCTTAGCTGCGTCTCCGACCGGGGAGCTGTTTTTT	CASSLAASPTGELFF	-	-	TRBV7-9	TRBJ2-2
TGTGCCAGCAGCCCCGGGGGCGGGATCCAGAACATTCAGTACTTC	CASSPGGGIQNIQYF	-	-	TRBV11-3	TRBJ2-4
TGTGCCACGAGTGCGTACAGGGGGGGGACTAGCACAGATACGCAGTATTTT	CATSAYRGGTSTDTQYF	-	-	TRBV15	TRBJ2-3
TGTGCCTGGAGTGTAATCGGTCTCCCGGGATCCAATGAGCAGTTCTTC	CAWSVIGLPGSNEQFF	-	-	TRBV30	TRBJ2-1
TGTGCCAGCAGCGTGCGGTCAACGACGGGGAACTATGGCTACACCTTC	CASSVRSTTGNYGYTF	-	-	TRBV9	TRBJ1-2
TGTGCCATCAGTCAGCAGGGCTCCAATCAGCCCCAGCATTTT	CAISQQGSNQPQHF	once	-	TRBV10-3	TRBJ1-5
TGCGCCAGCAGCGGAACCGGGACAGGGTATGGCTACACCTTC	CASSGTGTGYGYTF	-	TRBD1	TRBV5-1	TRBJ1-2
TGTGCCAGCAGCTCAGGGGTCGGGACTAGCGGGACGGGTGAGCAGTTCTTC	CASSSGVGTSGTGEQFF	-	TRBD2	TRBV11-3	TRBJ2-1
TGCGCCAGCTCCTCTCTGATGAACACCGGGGAGCTGTTTTTT	CASSSLMNTGELFF	-	-	TRBV5-1	TRBJ2-2
TGCGCCAGCAGCTTGGGAGGGTTCTACGAGCAGTGCTTC	CASSLGGFYEQCF	once	-	TRBV5-1	TRBJ2-7
TGTGCCAGCAGTGAGTGGGGAGGCACTAACTATGGCTACACCTTC	CASSEWGGTNYGYTF	-	-	TRBV6-1	TRBJ1-2
TGTGCCTGGAGTAAGCCGGGGTCGGGGAGCAATCAGCCCCAGCATTTT	CAWSKPGSGSNQPQHF	-	-	TRBV30	TRBJ1-5
TGTGCCAGTAGGGGACAGGGGGCGTTAATTGCTTTCTTT	CASRGQGALIAFF	-	TRBD1	TRBV19	TRBJ1-1
TGCAGCGTTGAACGGGGGCCGAACACTGAAGCTTTCTTT	CSVERGPNTEAFF	-	-	TRBV29-1	TRBJ1-1
TGTGCCAGCCGTCTTAAGTGGGGGTCAGGGTCCTACGAGCAGTACTTC	CASRLKWGSGSYEQYF	-	-	TRBV28	TRBJ2-7
TGTGCCAGCAGTGCTCTGAGCTCCCTGACCTCCTACGAGCAGTACTTC	CASSALSSLTSYEQYF	once	-	TRBV6-1	TRBJ2-7
TGTGCCAGCAGCTTGGGACAGGGGGCATTGGGGCCCCAGCATTTT	CASSLGQGALGPQHF	-	TRBD1	TRBV7-8	TRBJ1-5
TGTGCCAGCAGCTTAGCAGGGGGCAGTACCGGGGAGCTGTTTTTT	CASSLAGGSTGELFF	-	TRBD1	TRBV7-2	TRBJ2-2
TGTGCCTGGAGTTTCCCACAGGTCACCGGGGAGCTGTTTTTT	CAWSFPQVTGELFF	-	-	TRBV30	TRBJ2-2
TGTGCCAGCAGTTTATTTAGCGGGGACAGGGACTACGAGCAGTACTTC	CASSLFSGDRDYEQYF	-	-	TRBV28	TRBJ2-7
TGTGCCAGCAGCTTAGCGGTCAATAGCAATCAGCCCCAGCATTTT	CASSLAVNSNQPQHF	-	-	TRBV11-2	TRBJ1-5
TGTGCCAGCAGCACCGTAGCGGGAGAGGTAGACGAGCAGTACTTC	CASSTVAGEVDEQYF	-	-	TRBV21-1	TRBJ2-7
TGTGCCAGCAGTGATCCCCCTAGCGGGAGGAGGAATGAGCAGTTCTTC	CASSDPPSGRRNEQFF	-	TRBD2	TRBV6-1	TRBJ2-1
TGTGCCAGCAGCGCCGGCCTCCAAGAGACCCAGTACTTC	CASSAGLQETQYF	-	-	TRBV6-5	TRBJ2-5
TGTGCCAGCAGCGCGGGACAGGGAGGTGAAAAACTGTTTTTT	CASSAGQGGEKLFF	-	TRBD1	TRBV7-8	TRBJ1-4
TGTGCCAGCAGTGAGACAGGAATCACCGGGGAGCTGTTTTTT	CASSETGITGELFF	-	-	TRBV6-1	TRBJ2-2
TGTGCCAGCAGAAGGGGGGAGCGTAGGAATGGCTACACCTTC	CASRRGERRNGYTF	medium-sized	-	TRBV21-1	TRBJ1-2
TGTGCCAGCAGGACGGCTTCCTACGAGCAGTACTTC	CASRTASYEQYF	-	-	TRBV6-6	TRBJ2-7
TGTGCCACCTCTGGGGGGGAGGACGAGCAGTACTTC	CATSGGEDEQYF	-	TRBD2	TRBV28	TRBJ2-7
TGTGCCAGCAGTGAAAAAAGGAGCGGGAGCTATAAAGAGACCCAGTACTTC	CASSEKRSGSYKETQYF	-	TRBD2	TRBV6-1	TRBJ2-5
TGTGCCAGCAGGCCCAGGGGGGGGGTCTCCTACGAGCAGTACTTC	CASRPRGGVSYEQYF	-	-	TRBV27	TRBJ2-7
TGTGCCAGCAGCCCGCGTCTCCATACGCAGTATTTT	CASSPRLHTQYF	-	-	TRBV7-2	TRBJ2-3
TGTGCCAGCACAGCCCAGCCCGCAACACGAACTTTCAACACTGAAGCTTTCTTT	CASTAQPATRTFNTEAFF	-	-	TRBV2	TRBJ1-1
TGTGCCAGCAGCTTGGACAGGGGGACAGACACCATATATTTT	CASSLDRGTDTIYF	-	TRBD1	TRBV5-6	TRBJ1-3
TGTGCCTGGCTGCGGCGGCGCCAGGGGGTGCAGTATTTT	CAWLRRRQGVQYF	-	TRBD1	TRBV30	TRBJ2-3
TGTGCCAGCAGCCCGACAGGGGTTCATGGCTACACCTTC	CASSPTGVHGYTF	few	TRBD1	TRBV5-6	TRBJ1-2
TGTGCCAGCTCACCACAGGGGCCACCGTTTAACACTGAAGCTTTCTTT	CASSPQGPPFNTEAFF	-	-	TRBV18	TRBJ1-1
TGTGCCAGCAGTTACGGGGCGGAGACCCAGTACTTC	CASSYGAETQYF	-	-	TRBV6-6	TRBJ2-5
TGTGGATGGACGGACCAAGAGACCCAGTACTTC	CGWTDQETQYF	-	-	TRBV30	TRBJ2-5
TGCGCCAGCAGCCAAGATCGCCAAGCGGGAGAGACCCAGTACTTC	CASSQDRQAGETQYF	-	-	TRBV4-1	TRBJ2-5
TGTGCCTGGAGTTCGGGGGTTGGGACCCAGTACTTC	CAWSSGVGTQYF	-	-	TRBV30	TRBJ2-5
TGTGCCAGCAGCAATAGACTTGACAGGCTCGGAAACACCATATATTTT	CASSNRLDRLGNTIYF	-	-	TRBV5-6	TRBJ1-3
TGTGCCAGCAGCTTAATACAGGGTGGTGAGACCCAGTACTTC	CASSLIQGGETQYF	few	-	TRBV11-2	TRBJ2-5